In its sample, the clone carrying this TCR beta chain was seen once. The same CDR3 can be traced to other DNA sequences in this sample. In the authors' methods: The authors estimated nucleated cell counts from reference gene primer amplification. Generated by immunoSEQ multiplex PCR, the TCRdb table keeps only in-frame clones and is missing some. D and trimming come from the DNA, and the V and J calls and clone size come from that table. Among some 290,000 clones listed, roughly 83% were seen once. This specimen comes from a study of blood T cell repertoires in COVID-19. Study-wide background: Sample material is recorded as cDNA or gDNA derived from T cells, B-cell-depleted T cells, or PBMCs.

The CDR3 is made up of 12 amino acids. Germline trimming cut 6 bases from V and 4 bases from J; bases unmatched to any gene: 2. Germline loops: CDR1 MNHEY, CDR2 SVGAGI. Specimen: peripheral blood. The sequence was obtained from a man in his sixties who had recovered from COVID-19. The rearrangement joins TRBV6-5 to TRBJ1-2, with 7 bases identical to TRBD1. The CDR3 sequence: CASRGQVYGYTF. The CDR3 DNA is TGTGCCAGCAGAGGACAGGTCTATGGCTACACCTTC.